This note documents a single T cell receptor (beta chain) sequence. Repertoires were generated with immunoSEQ multiplex PCR, while TCRdb's copy carries only in-frame clones and drops some. This table has tens of thousands of clones, approximately 94% appearing once. The data belong to a study of technical replicates of blood from a few donors. The CDR3 totals 14 residues. Germline CDR1 reads MGHRA; CDR2 reads YSYEKL. V was shortened by 1 base and J by 3 bases, with 10 bases between the two germline ends. Input material: T cells isolated from PBMCs. This sequence joins TRBV4-1 and TRBJ2-7; D is uncertain. This TCR came from a human donor in good health. DNA for the CDR3: TGCGCCAGCAGCCAAGGGTCGAGTAGCTACGAGCAGTACTTC. Amino acids: CASSQGSSSYEQYF.